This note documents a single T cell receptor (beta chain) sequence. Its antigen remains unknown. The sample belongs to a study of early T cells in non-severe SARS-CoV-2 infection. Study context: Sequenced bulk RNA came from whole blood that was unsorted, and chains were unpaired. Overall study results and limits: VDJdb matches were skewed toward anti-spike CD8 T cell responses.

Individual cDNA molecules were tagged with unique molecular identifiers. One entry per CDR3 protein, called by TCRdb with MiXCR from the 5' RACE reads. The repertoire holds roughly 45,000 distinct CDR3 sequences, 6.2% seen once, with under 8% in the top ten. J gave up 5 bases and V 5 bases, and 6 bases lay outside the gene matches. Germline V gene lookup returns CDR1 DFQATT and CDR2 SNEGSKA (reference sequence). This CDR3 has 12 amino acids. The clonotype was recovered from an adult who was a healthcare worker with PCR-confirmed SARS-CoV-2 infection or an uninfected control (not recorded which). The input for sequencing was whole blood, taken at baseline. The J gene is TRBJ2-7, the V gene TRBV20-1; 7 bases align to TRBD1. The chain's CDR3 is CSAQKGGNEQYF. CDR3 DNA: TGCAGTGCTCAAAAAGGGGGCAACGAGCAGTACTTC.